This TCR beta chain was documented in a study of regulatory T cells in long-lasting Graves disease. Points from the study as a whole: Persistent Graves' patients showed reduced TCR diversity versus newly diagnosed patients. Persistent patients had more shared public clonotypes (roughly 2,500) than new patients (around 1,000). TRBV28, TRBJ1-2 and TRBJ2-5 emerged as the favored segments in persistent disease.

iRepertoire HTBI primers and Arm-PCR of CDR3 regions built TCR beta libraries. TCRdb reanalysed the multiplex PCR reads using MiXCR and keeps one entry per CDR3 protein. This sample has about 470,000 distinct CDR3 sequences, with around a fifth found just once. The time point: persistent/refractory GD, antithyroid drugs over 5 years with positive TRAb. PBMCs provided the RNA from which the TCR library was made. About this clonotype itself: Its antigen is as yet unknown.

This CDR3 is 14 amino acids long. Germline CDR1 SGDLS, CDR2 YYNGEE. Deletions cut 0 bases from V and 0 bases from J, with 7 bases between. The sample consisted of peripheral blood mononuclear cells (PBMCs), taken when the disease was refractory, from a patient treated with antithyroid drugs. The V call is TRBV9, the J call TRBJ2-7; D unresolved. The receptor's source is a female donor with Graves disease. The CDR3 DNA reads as TGTGCCAGCAGCGTAGAAGACTCCTCCTACGAGCAGTACTTC. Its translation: CASSVEDSSYEQYF.